This T cell receptor beta chain was captured in a study of blood T cell repertoires in COVID-19. Overall study context: There were acute and convalescent COVID-19 samples, and they came from the United States, Italy and Spain. PBMCs, B-cell-depleted T cells, or T cells provided the cDNA or gDNA that made up the material.

Per the germline V gene, CDR1 is LNHDA and CDR2 is SQIVND (reference sequence). The CDR3 has 14 amino acids. Trimming shortened V by 5 bases and J by 5 bases, and 14 bases separated the two germline ends. Sequencing was performed with immunoSEQ multiplex PCR; in TCRdb, only in-frame clones are kept and a portion is missing. The sample includes about 200,000 clones, approximately 90% of them seen just once. This TCR was sampled from a man aged 45-60 years with acute or convalescent COVID-19. The V call is TRBV19, the J call TRBJ2-3; tentative D call: TRBD2 (6 bases). Sequencing was performed on peripheral blood. This chain's CDR3 is CASSLRERGDTQYF. The CDR3 nucleotides read TGTGCCAGTAGTCTCCGGGAGAGGGGAGATACGCAGTATTTT. The entire variable domain, with the rest obtained from reference TRBV19 and TRBJ2-3, is as follows: DGGITQSPKYLFRKEGQNVTLSCEQNLNHDAMYWYRQDPGQGLRLIYYSQIVNDFQKGDIAEGYSVSREKKESFPLTVTSAQKNPTAFYLCASSLRERGDTQYFGPGTRLTVL.